This T cell receptor beta chain was documented in a study of T-cell memory formation after mild COVID-19. TCRdb called the 5' RACE reads again in MiXCR, with one record for every CDR3 protein. The data contain 270,000 or so distinct CDR3 sequences, roughly 17% of them singletons. Overall study results and limits: Later expanders leaned toward CD4+, whereas clones contracting from day 15 to 85 were balanced CD4/CD8. Nothing showed for sure that second-wave clones peaking on day 37 were SARS-CoV-2 specific. Those CD4+ clones that contracted were mainly in CM and EM (CD8+ ones in EMRA).

Worth noting for this clonotype: Its antigen is still unknown.

The receptor comes from a man aged 18-30 years who had mild COVID-19 (a few samples of this study predate the infection). Cell type and time point are not known. The sequencing sample was made of PBMCs or a T cell subset sorted from them (not recorded which).

The CDR3 DNA reads TGTGCCAGCAGAGGGGGGGACCCATTAGGTGGCTACACCTTC. This encodes CASRGGDPLGGYTF. The genes are TRBV5-4 and TRBJ1-2; tentative D call: TRBD1 (6 bases). This CDR3 is 14 amino acids long. V was shortened by 5 bases and J by 7 bases, with 18 bases between the two germline ends. Germline V gene lookup returns CDR1 SGHNT and CDR2 YYREEE (reference sequence).